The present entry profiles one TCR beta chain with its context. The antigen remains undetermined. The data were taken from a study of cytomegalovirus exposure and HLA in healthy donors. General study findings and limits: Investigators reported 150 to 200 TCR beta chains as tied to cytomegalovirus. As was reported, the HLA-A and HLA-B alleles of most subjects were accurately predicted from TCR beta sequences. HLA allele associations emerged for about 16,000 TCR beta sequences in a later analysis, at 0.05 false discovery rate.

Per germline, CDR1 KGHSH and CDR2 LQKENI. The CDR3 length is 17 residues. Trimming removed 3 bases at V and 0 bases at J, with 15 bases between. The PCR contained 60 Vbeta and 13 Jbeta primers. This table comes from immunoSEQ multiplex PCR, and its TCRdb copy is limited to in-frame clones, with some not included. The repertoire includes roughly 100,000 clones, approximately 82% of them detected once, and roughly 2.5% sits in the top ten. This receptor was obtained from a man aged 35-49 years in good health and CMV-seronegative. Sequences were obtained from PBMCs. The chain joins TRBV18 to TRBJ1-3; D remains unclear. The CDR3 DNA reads TGTGCCAGCTCACCTTCAAGAACAACGGGCTCTGGAAACACCATATATTTT. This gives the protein CASSPSRTTGSGNTIYF.